These 22 T cell receptor beta chains were all obtained from the same sample, sequenced in a study of cytomegalovirus exposure and HLA in healthy donors. Profiling relied on immunoSEQ multiplex PCR, and the TCRdb table lists in-frame clones only, not all of them. This table has over 120,000 clones, roughly 87% appearing once. What was sequenced was PBMCs. These receptors were obtained from a woman in her late teens or twenties in good health and CMV-seropositive.

This clone appeared a few times. The chain has TRBV18 and TRBJ2-3; D unresolved. The V end lost 5 bases, the J end lost 0 bases, and 15 bases lay between the germline ends. The germline V gene encodes CDR1 KGHSH and CDR2 LQKENI. CDR3 length: 16 amino acids. In nucleotides, the CDR3 is TGTGCCAGCTCAGAAAGACTGCGAACTAGCACAGATACGCAGTATTTT. It encodes CASSERLRTSTDTQYF.

The V call is TRBV10-3, the J call TRBJ2-3, with a weak D call TRBD1 (5 bases). The CDR3 extends over 16 amino acids. Germline V gene sequence: CDR1 ENHRY, CDR2 SYGVKD. V dropped 7 bases and J dropped 1 base, with 18 bases sitting between them. The CDR3, as DNA: TGTGCCATCAAGCCCGCAGGGTTGTTAGGCACAGATACGCAGTATTTT. Translating gives CAIKPAGLLGTDTQYF.

This clone was counted a few times. V usage is TRBV5-4 and J usage is TRBJ2-7; weak D call: TRBD2 (5 bases). The CDR3 contains 14 residues. CDR1 is SGHNT and CDR2 is YYREEE in the germline V gene (reference sequence). V was cut by 1 base and J by 3 bases, with 11 bases left in between. The CDR3 here is CASSLSDGGYEQYF. The CDR3 DNA is TGTGCCAGCAGCTTGTCGGACGGAGGCTACGAGCAGTACTTC.

V and J are TRBV5-4 and TRBJ2-4; maybe TRBD1 (5 bases). The CDR3 spans 13 residues. The germline V gene has CDR1 SGHNT and CDR2 YYREEE (reference sequence). The V end was cut by 5 bases, the J end by 6 bases, with 12 bases between. CDR3 sequence (DNA): TGTGCCAGCAGTCATGACAGAGGAAACATTCAGTACTTC. Translating gives CASSHDRGNIQYF. Supplemented by reference TRBV5-4 and TRBJ2-4, the full variable domain reads ETGVTQSPTHLIKTRGQQVTLRCSSQSGHNTVSWYQQALGQGPQFIFQYYREEENGRGNFPPRFSGLQFPNYSSELNVNALELDDSALYLCASSHDRGNIQYFGAGTRLSVL.

The rearrangement links TRBV11-1 to TRBJ1-4; no firm D call. The germline gives CDR1 SGHAT, CDR2 FQDESV (reference sequence). The CDR3 is 15 residues long. Deletions cut 0 bases from V and 7 bases from J, with 12 bases between. The CDR3 DNA is TGTGCCAGCAGCTTAGCGGAGGGAGAGGGTGAAAAACTGTTTTTT. Amino acid sequence: CASSLAEGEGEKLFF.

J is TRBJ2-5 and V is TRBV15, with 8 positions matching TRBD1. The V segment lost 0 bases and the J segment 4 bases; nucleotides outside the gene matches: 4. This CDR3 is 15 amino acids long. Per germline, CDR1 LNHNV and CDR2 YYDKDF (reference sequence). The CDR3 protein is CATSREPTGGETQYF. As DNA, the CDR3 is TGTGCCACCAGCAGAGAGCCCACAGGGGGAGAGACCCAGTACTTC.

The chain has TRBV28 and TRBJ2-7, with 7 bases lining up with TRBD1. The CDR3 consists of 11 residues. The junction had 9 bases not matched to a gene; V was cut back by 6 bases and J by 13 bases. Germline V gene data show CDR1 as MDHEN and CDR2 as SYDVKM. The CDR3 loop is CASSLGTAAYF. Written as DNA, the CDR3 is TGTGCCAGCAGCTTAGGGACAGCCGCATACTTC. The full variable domain, rest sourced from reference TRBV28 and TRBJ2-7, is DVKVTQSSRYLVKRTGEKVFLECVQDMDHENMFWYRQDPGLGLRLIYFSYDVKMKEKGDIPEGYSVSREKKERFSLILESASTNQTSMYLCASSLGTAAYFGPGTRLTVT.

The rearrangement uses TRBV19 and TRBJ2-1, with 10 bases that match TRBD2. The CDR3 sequence is 14 residues long. J lost 5 bases, V lost 6 bases, and 4 bases had no gene match. Germline V CDR1 and CDR2: LNHDA, SQIVND (reference sequence). The CDR3 sequence: CASRKAGGNNEQFF. Here the CDR3 DNA reads TGTGCCAGTAGAAAAGCGGGGGGGAACAATGAGCAGTTCTTC.

The table lists this clone with a count of one. This rearrangement joins TRBV7-2 to TRBJ1-1; 7 bases map to TRBD1. CDR3 length equals 15 residues. CDR1 and CDR2 from the germline V gene are SGHTA and FQGNSA. Trimming took 2 bases from V and 3 from J; bases not matched to a gene: 6. This chain's CDR3 is CASSLSRQGYTEAFF. Here the CDR3 DNA reads TGTGCCAGCAGCTTATCTCGACAGGGATACACTGAAGCTTTCTTT.

The rearrangement links TRBV7-8 to TRBJ1-5; 10 bases map to TRBD1. Germline V gene lookup returns CDR1 SGHVS and CDR2 FQNEAQ. Losses at the gene ends were 1 base for V and 5 bases for J; bases not matched to a gene: 5. CDR3 length: 16 amino acids. The CDR3 DNA reads TGTGCCAGCAGCTTAGGGGGACAGGGGCTCCATCAGCCCCAGCATTTT. Translated, it gives CASSLGGQGLHQPQHF.

The genes are TRBV5-1 and TRBJ2-6, with a possible D match to TRBD2 (6 bases). This CDR3 is 16 amino acids long. Trimming cost V 4 bases and J 3 bases, with 14 bases left between them. Germline-derived CDR1 and CDR2 are SGHRS and YFSETQ. CDR3 loop: CASSPGAGSGANVLTF. The DNA of the CDR3 is TGCGCCAGCAGCCCTGGGGCGGGGAGTGGGGCCAACGTCCTGACTTTC.

The CDR3 region is CATSRDKGRNTIYF. In DNA, the CDR3 is TGTGCCACCAGCAGAGATAAGGGGAGAAACACCATATATTTT. The rearrangement joins TRBV15 to TRBJ1-3; a possible D gene is TRBD1 (5 bases). Germline CDR1 and CDR2: LNHNV and YYDKDF (reference sequence). This CDR3 is built from 14 residues. Trimming pared 0 bases from V and 5 bases from J, leaving 8 bases between.

This sequence joins TRBV11-1 and TRBJ2-5; 11 nucleotides line up with TRBD2. The CDR3 consists of 16 residues. The germline gives CDR1 SGHAT, CDR2 FQDESV (reference sequence). After removal of 5 bases from V and 1 base from J, the junction contained 6 bases not matched to a gene. The chain's CDR3 is CASSLSGLAVQETQYF. For the CDR3, the DNA is TGTGCCAGCAGCCTCTCGGGACTAGCGGTCCAAGAGACCCAGTACTTC. The whole variable domain, remainder taken from reference TRBV11-1 and TRBJ2-5, is EAEVAQSPRYKITEKSQAVAFWCDPISGHATLYWYRQILGQGPELLVQFQDESVVDDSQLPKDRFSAERLKGVDSTLKIQPAELGDSAMYLCASSLSGLAVQETQYFGPGTRLLVL.

The genes are TRBV5-4 and TRBJ1-1; D is unresolved. The CDR3 length is 14 residues. Germline CDR1 SGHNT, CDR2 YYREEE (reference sequence). V was trimmed by 2 bases and J by 0 bases, leaving 8 bases between them. The CDR3 DNA follows: TGTGCCAGCAGCTTTGGCACACTGAACACTGAAGCTTTCTTT. It codes for CASSFGTLNTEAFF.

This clone has just a few counts. V gene TRBV25-1 combines with J gene TRBJ2-3, with TRBD2 matching 12 bases. Germline lookup yields CDR1 MGHDK and CDR2 SYGVNS. V trimming: 3 bases; J trimming: 9 bases; junction bases outside the gene matches: 7. The CDR3 totals 15 residues. CDR3 coding DNA: TGTGCCAGCAGTGAGACTAGCGGGGGCCCCCGCACGCAGTATTTT. Protein: CASSETSGGPRTQYF.

This chain joins TRBV7-9 and TRBJ1-2; 7 nucleotides agree with TRBD1. There are 13 residues in the CDR3. The V and J ends lost 3 bases and 5 bases, in that order; junction bases with no gene match: 3. Germline CDR1 reads SEHNR; CDR2 reads FQNEAQ (reference sequence). Written as DNA, the CDR3 is TGTGCCAGCAGCTTGGACAGGTTATATGGCTACACCTTC. Amino acid sequence: CASSLDRLYGYTF.

The gene calls are TRBV29-1 and TRBJ2-1; 9 nucleotides agree with TRBD1. Germline values: CDR1 SQVTM, CDR2 ANQGSEA. J gave up 9 bases and V 4 bases, and 7 bases lay outside the gene matches. The CDR3 spans 13 residues. CDR3 coding DNA: TGCAGCGTTGGGGACAGGGAGAATGGTGAGCAGTTCTTC. Translation: CSVGDRENGEQFF.

The V call is TRBV6-1, the J call TRBJ2-7, with 7 bases identical to TRBD1. V shed 1 base, J shed 1 base, and the junction held 7 bases outside the gene matches. The CDR3 runs to 16 residues. Germline V gives CDR1 MNHNS, CDR2 SASEGT. CDR3 coding DNA: TGTGCCAGCAGTGAAGTGGGACAGAGGGGTTCCTACGAGCAGTACTTC. This encodes CASSEVGQRGSYEQYF.

This chain links TRBV28 with TRBJ2-3; tentative D call: TRBD2 (5 bases). V lost 5 bases, J lost 2 bases, and 14 bases lay in between. Germline CDR1 MDHEN, CDR2 SYDVKM. The CDR3 is 15 amino acids. The CDR3 loop reads CASSRRLRVTDTQYF. The CDR3 DNA sequence: TGTGCCAGCAGTCGTCGGTTGAGGGTCACAGATACGCAGTATTTT.

The rearrangement links TRBV23-1 to TRBJ1-1; 11 nucleotides align to TRBD1. TRBV23-1 is an ORF; its function is uncertain. V lost 3 bases, J lost 4 bases, and 7 bases stayed unmatched. The CDR3 extends over 16 amino acids. The CDR3 DNA reads TGCGCCAGCAGTCACTCCCGGGACAGGGGGTCCACTGAAGCTTTCTTT. Encoded protein: CASSHSRDRGSTEAFF.

This sequence joins TRBV7-8 and TRBJ2-4; 11 bases fit TRBD2. With V trimmed by 4 bases and J by 3 bases, 11 bases remained unmatched. CDR1 is SGHVS and CDR2 is FQNEAQ in the germline V gene. The CDR3 loop spans 18 amino acids. The CDR3 protein is CASSSRTSGRLDKNIQYF. For the CDR3, the DNA is TGTGCCAGCAGCTCCCGGACTAGCGGGCGCTTAGACAAAAACATTCAGTACTTC.

This chain connects TRBV15 to TRBJ2-3; possibly TRBD2 for D (5 bases). The CDR3 consists of 14 residues. Germline V lookup: CDR1 LNHNV, CDR2 YYDKDF (reference sequence). V was shortened by 3 bases and J by 2 bases, with 9 bases between the two germline ends. Here the CDR3 reads CATSRNRDTDTQYF. CDR3 nucleotides: TGTGCCACCAGCAGGAACCGGGACACAGATACGCAGTATTTT.